This entry lists 32 T cell receptor beta chains sequenced from one sample in a study of cytomegalovirus exposure and HLA in healthy donors. Libraries were prepared by immunoSEQ multiplex PCR; TCRdb keeps only in-frame clonotypes and omits some of them. Among 220,000 or so clones listed, around four fifths were seen once. The sequencing input was PBMCs. All receptors come from a woman under 30 in good health and CMV-seronegative.

This clone appeared a single time. The rearrangement links TRBV6-5 to TRBJ1-4, with D unclear. The germline V and J ends were trimmed by 1 base and 7 bases, with 13 bases remaining between them. Germline V lookup: CDR1 MNHEY, CDR2 SVGAGI. CDR3 length: 15 amino acids. DNA for the CDR3: TGTGCCAGCAGTTACTACGGAAGGGAGGGTGAAAAACTGTTTTTT. It is translated as CASSYYGREGEKLFF.

The rearrangement joins TRBV27 to TRBJ2-1, with a tentative D call TRBD2 (5 bases). V was shortened by 6 bases and J by 5 bases, with 20 bases between the two germline ends. This CDR3 is 16 amino acids long. The germline V gene encodes CDR1 MNHEY and CDR2 SMNVEV (reference sequence). Here the CDR3 reads CASRPSTQRKDNEQFF. DNA of the CDR3: TGTGCCAGCAGACCGTCGACCCAGCGGAAAGACAATGAGCAGTTCTTC.

The chain recombines TRBV2 with TRBJ1-1; 8 nucleotides match TRBD1. This CDR3 has 13 residues. The trim removed 6 bases at V and 11 bases at J, leaving 11 bases unmatched. Germline V gene lookup returns CDR1 SNHLY and CDR2 FYNNEI. In DNA form, the CDR3 reads TGTGCCAGCAGATCAGAACAGGGGGGTCTGGCTTTCTTT. Protein: CASRSEQGGLAFF.

The V and J genes are TRBV29-1 and TRBJ1-6; D unresolved. Trimming cost V 6 bases and J 11 bases, with 17 bases left between them. CDR3 length: 13 amino acids. Looked up from germline, CDR1 is SQVTM and CDR2 is ANQGSEA. CDR3 nucleotide sequence: TGCAGCGTCGAGACGGGTCTCGGGACACCCCTCCACTTT. Translation gives CSVETGLGTPLHF.

The V gene is TRBV9, the J gene TRBJ2-7, with 7 bases identical to TRBD2. The CDR3 is 15 residues long. Per the germline V gene, CDR1 is SGDLS and CDR2 is YYNGEE. J lost 5 bases, V lost 4 bases, and 12 bases had no gene match. The CDR3 DNA follows: TGTGCCAGCAGCCCCCAGTACACCCGGGAGGACGAGCAGTACTTC. Its translation is CASSPQYTREDEQYF.

The rearrangement uses TRBV2 and TRBJ2-1; TRBD1 aligns across 9 bases. Germline CDR1 reads SNHLY; CDR2 reads FYNNEI. The CDR3 sequence is 15 residues long. The trim removed 7 bases at V and 5 bases at J, leaving 9 bases unmatched. The CDR3 bases are TGTGCCAGCAACGGGGACAGGGCTGTAGACAATGAGCAGTTCTTC. As protein: CASNGDRAVDNEQFF.

This clone was detected a few times. The chain employs TRBV30 and TRBJ2-7; 7 bases align to TRBD1. The V gene's germline CDR1 is GTSNPN and CDR2 SVGIG (reference sequence). The CDR3 is 14 amino acids. V lost 8 bases to trimming and J lost 4 bases; unmatched junction nucleotides: 14. CDR3 nucleotide sequence: TGTGCCGGCTCCGAAGGGACAGCGAAGTACGAGCAGTACTTC. Amino acids: CAGSEGTAKYEQYF.

The chain combines TRBV5-1 with TRBJ1-2; TRBD1 matches at 8 bases. V was pared by 4 bases and J by 3 bases, with 2 bases of the junction left unmatched. There are 13 residues in the CDR3. Germline V gene lookup returns CDR1 SGHRS and CDR2 YFSETQ. The CDR3 loop reads CASSADRDYGYTF. In DNA, the CDR3 is TGCGCCAGCAGCGCGGACAGGGACTATGGCTACACCTTC.

The rearrangement uses TRBV18 and TRBJ2-7; TRBD1 matches 10 bases. Germline V gives CDR1 KGHSH, CDR2 LQKENI. The V segment lost 5 bases and the J segment 3 bases; nucleotides outside the gene matches: 4. The CDR3 is 14 amino acids. CDR3 protein: CASSGDRGSYEQYF. For the CDR3, the DNA is TGTGCCAGCTCAGGGGACAGGGGAAGCTACGAGCAGTACTTC.

The chain has TRBV28 and TRBJ2-1; a weak D match, TRBD2 (5 bases). The CDR3 runs to 17 residues. In germline, CDR1 is MDHEN, CDR2 SYDVKM. V lost 4 bases and J lost 4, with 20 bases in between. The CDR3 DNA reads as TGTGCCAGCAGTTCATTGGCGGCAGGAGGTAGTTACAATGAGCAGTTCTTC. Protein sequence: CASSSLAAGGSYNEQFF.

The chain couples TRBV6-5 to TRBJ1-2, with a weak D call TRBD1 (6 bases). CDR1 and CDR2 (germline): MNHEY, SVGAGI. The CDR3 contains 15 residues. V was shortened by 6 bases and J by 4 bases, with 18 bases between the two germline ends. Written as DNA, the CDR3 is TGTGCCAGCAGCCCCGTGGGGGGGCGCGCCTATGGCTACACCTTC. Translation gives CASSPVGGRAYGYTF.

This chain links TRBV27 with TRBJ1-1; 7 bases align to TRBD1. Germline CDR1 is MNHEY and CDR2 is SMNVEV (reference sequence). With 4 bases clipped from V and 8 bases from J, the junction kept 4 bases outside the gene matches. The CDR3 consists of 12 residues. CDR3 in DNA: TGTGCCAGCAGTTCTGAGGGACAGGAAGCTTTCTTT. Its protein is CASSSEGQEAFF.

The chain recombines TRBV29-1 with TRBJ2-2; 10 bases agree with TRBD2. J gave up 1 base and V 4 bases, and 0 bases lay outside the gene matches. Germline CDR1 and CDR2: SQVTM and ANQGSEA. CDR3 size: 14 residues. CDR3 coding DNA: TGCAGCGTTGGGACTAGCGGGAACACCGGGGAGCTGTTTTTT. This codes for CSVGTSGNTGELFF.

The chain employs TRBV18 and TRBJ2-3, with a tentative D call TRBD1 (5 bases). V lost 6 bases, J lost 2 bases, and 12 bases lay in between. Germline lookup yields CDR1 KGHSH and CDR2 LQKENI. The CDR3 spans 14 residues. The CDR3 DNA follows: TGTGCCAGCTCGTCGGACACCTTCACAGATACGCAGTATTTT. Translating it yields CASSSDTFTDTQYF.

This chain uses TRBV13 with TRBJ2-1, with D maybe TRBD1 (5 bases). Germline V lookup: CDR1 PRHDT, CDR2 FYEKMQ (reference sequence). The V and J ends lost 3 bases and 10 bases respectively, with 10 bases between them. This CDR3 is built from 12 residues. This CDR3 reads CASSFLQGEQFF. For the CDR3, the DNA is TGTGCCAGCAGCTTTCTGCAGGGCGAGCAGTTCTTC. The entire variable domain, with the rest obtained from reference TRBV13 and TRBJ2-1, is as follows: AAGVIQSPRHLIKEKRETATLKCYPIPRHDTVYWYQQGPGQDPQFLISFYEKMQSDKGSIPDRFSAQQFSDYHSELNMSSLELGDSALYFCASSFLQGEQFFGPGTRLTVL.

V is TRBV2 and J is TRBJ1-5, with TRBD1 matching over 7 bases. Germline-derived CDR1 and CDR2 are SNHLY and FYNNEI. This CDR3 is 14 amino acids long. V gave up 9 bases and J gave up 0 bases; unmatched junction bases: 5. Written as DNA, the CDR3 is TGTGCCAGGGGAGGGACAGCTAGCAATCAGCCCCAGCATTTT. Translating gives CARGGTASNQPQHF.

This rearrangement joins TRBV6-5 to TRBJ1-4, with 8 bases identical to TRBD1. The CDR3 extends over 13 amino acids. V was pared by 8 bases and J by 5 bases, with 4 bases of the junction left unmatched. Germline values: CDR1 MNHEY, CDR2 SVGAGI. This CDR3 is CASRNRGNEKLFF. CDR3 in DNA: TGTGCCAGCCGCAACAGGGGGAATGAAAAACTGTTTTTT.

The sample holds many counts of this clone. The rearrangement links TRBV27 to TRBJ2-7; TRBD1 is a possible D gene (5 bases). Germline V gene data show CDR1 as MNHEY and CDR2 as SMNVEV (reference sequence). The CDR3 runs to 15 residues. V lost 3 bases and J lost 0, with 12 bases in between. This CDR3 is CASSLGQPGSYEQYF. The CDR3, as DNA: TGTGCCAGCAGTTTGGGGCAGCCGGGCTCCTACGAGCAGTACTTC.

V usage is TRBV30 and J usage is TRBJ1-1; the match to TRBD1 covers 9 bases. The trim removed 2 bases at V and 6 bases at J, leaving 10 bases unmatched. The CDR3 covers 15 residues. The V gene's germline CDR1 is GTSNPN and CDR2 SVGIG (reference sequence). This CDR3 reads CAWSTSGTGFAEAFF. CDR3 DNA: TGTGCCTGGAGTACCTCCGGGACAGGGTTCGCTGAAGCTTTCTTT.

The CDR3 sequence: CASSLWPSGSNEQFF. The CDR3 DNA reads as TGTGCCAGCAGTTTATGGCCTAGCGGGAGTAATGAGCAGTTCTTC. The chain combines TRBV27 with TRBJ2-1, with TRBD2 matching 10 bases. Germline loops: CDR1 MNHEY, CDR2 SMNVEV (reference sequence). This CDR3 has 15 residues. J was trimmed by 7 bases and V by 1 base; bases with no gene match: 4.

V gene TRBV29-1 combines with J gene TRBJ1-1; D call uncertain. From germline, CDR1 is SQVTM and CDR2 ANQGSEA. The CDR3 covers 10 residues. Trimming left V 4 bases short and J 7 bases short, with 7 bases between. CDR3 sequence: CSVGAYEAFF. CDR3 DNA sequence: TGCAGCGTTGGGGCGTATGAAGCTTTCTTT.

This sequence joins TRBV4-1 and TRBJ2-1; D remains unclear. Germline V gene sequence: CDR1 MGHRA, CDR2 YSYEKL. The CDR3 consists of 15 residues. V was pared by 1 base and J by 2 bases, with 9 bases between. CDR3: CASSQGSSAYNEQFF. The DNA for the CDR3 is TGCGCCAGCAGCCAAGGGTCAAGCGCCTACAATGAGCAGTTCTTC.

CDR3 bases: TGTGCCAGCAGTGAAGGGCCGGGGACGGCTGGGGCCAACGTCCTGACTTTC. This translates into CASSEGPGTAGANVLTF. The rearrangement links TRBV2 to TRBJ2-6; D possibly matches TRBD1 or TRBD2 (5 bases each). V shed 1 base and J shed 2 bases, with 12 bases lying between them. This CDR3 spans 17 amino acids. From germline, CDR1 is SNHLY and CDR2 FYNNEI.

In its sample, this clone was seen a few times. The chain joins TRBV5-1 to TRBJ2-7, with a weak D call TRBD2 (6 bases). CDR1 is SGHRS and CDR2 is YFSETQ in the germline V gene. Trimming shortened V by 3 bases and J by 3 bases, and 7 bases separated the two germline ends. This CDR3 spans 12 amino acids. The CDR3 bases are TGCGCCAGCAGCTCGGAGGGCTACGAGCAGTACTTC. Its protein product is CASSSEGYEQYF.

This clone turned up a few times. This chain uses TRBV5-4 with TRBJ2-7; 11 nucleotides align to TRBD1. The CDR3 covers 15 residues. J lost 3 bases, V lost 4 bases, and 6 bases had no gene match. From germline, CDR1 is SGHNT and CDR2 YYREEE (reference sequence). The CDR3 spells CASSLPGTGGYEQYF. In DNA form, the CDR3 reads TGTGCCAGCAGCCTCCCAGGGACAGGGGGCTACGAGCAGTACTTC.

This clone appeared a single time. The chain couples TRBV5-1 to TRBJ2-7; D remains unclear. The germline V gene has CDR1 SGHRS and CDR2 YFSETQ. The CDR3 length is 15 residues. With 5 bases removed from V and 2 bases from J, the gap between germline ends came to 17 bases. The CDR3 bases are TGCGCCAGCAGTCCGGTCGGCGGTGCCGCCTACGAGCAGTACTTC. Protein: CASSPVGGAAYEQYF. Variable domain in full (rest from reference TRBV5-1 and TRBJ2-7): KAGVTQTPRYLIKTRGQQVTLSCSPISGHRSVSWYQQTPGQGLQFLFEYFSETQRNKGNFPGRFSGRQFSNSRSEMNVSTLELGDSALYLCASSPVGGAAYEQYFGPGTRLTVT.

This clone was counted a single time. The gene calls are TRBV15 and TRBJ2-2, with 12 bases lining up with TRBD2. Germline trimming cut 0 bases from V and 6 bases from J; bases unmatched to any gene: 2. Germline V gene data show CDR1 as LNHNV and CDR2 as YYDKDF (reference sequence). The length of the CDR3 is 16 residues. The CDR3 coding sequence is TGTGCCACCAGCAGAGAACCTAGCGGGGGGGCCGGGGAGCTGTTTTTT. The encoded protein is CATSREPSGGAGELFF.

The chain carries TRBV28 and TRBJ1-5; D is uncertain. The CDR3 covers 12 residues. Trimming stripped 6 bases from V and 6 bases from J, with 9 bases between. The germline V gene encodes CDR1 MDHEN and CDR2 SYDVKM. The CDR3 reads CASRDPGQPQHF. CDR3 bases: TGTGCCAGCAGGGACCCGGGTCAGCCCCAGCATTTT.

The chain links TRBV30 to TRBJ2-5, with D perhaps TRBD2 (6 bases). This CDR3 comprises 13 residues. Germline V gene lookup returns CDR1 GTSNPN and CDR2 SVGIG (reference sequence). Trimming left V 3 bases short and J 2 bases short, with 10 bases between. The CDR3 DNA follows: TGTGCCTGGAGCCTAGCGATTCAAGAGACCCAGTACTTC. It yields the protein CAWSLAIQETQYF.

The rearrangement uses TRBV29-1 and TRBJ1-3; possible D gene TRBD1, 5 bases. Trimming pared 7 bases from V and 0 bases from J, leaving 19 bases between. The CDR3 is 16 residues long. Germline V CDR1 and CDR2: SQVTM, ANQGSEA. The CDR3 spells CSARTTSGLSGNTIYF. Written as DNA, the CDR3 is TGCAGCGCGCGAACGACGTCGGGACTCTCTGGAAACACCATATATTTT.

This clone was seen a single time. This chain uses TRBV27 with TRBJ1-1; D is undetermined. This CDR3 region has 13 residues. V was trimmed by 2 bases and J by 4 bases, leaving 8 bases between them. CDR1 is MNHEY and CDR2 is SMNVEV in the germline V gene (reference sequence). CDR3 in amino acids: CASSLGGGTEAFF. CDR3 in DNA: TGTGCCAGCAGTTTAGGAGGCGGCACTGAAGCTTTCTTT.

For the CDR3, the DNA is TGTGCCAGCAGTGGGCCTAATGAAAAACTGTTTTTT. Translating it yields CASSGPNEKLFF. The chain employs TRBV28 and TRBJ1-4; D not resolved. This CDR3 is built from 12 residues. Germline-derived CDR1 and CDR2 are MDHEN and SYDVKM. Trimming removed 5 bases at V and 3 bases at J, with 4 bases between.